This TCR beta chain was retrieved from a study of graft-versus-host responses after intestinal transplantation. Study information: Recipients uniformly received anti-thymocyte globulin induction, followed by tacrolimus and steroids for three to four years.

To note about this clone: Its antigen is unknown.

The V end lost 3 bases, the J end lost 4 bases, and 7 bases lay between the germline ends. Germline V gives CDR1 SGHTA, CDR2 FQGNSA. This CDR3 is 13 amino acids long. Method: immunoSEQ multiplex PCR; TCRdb's copy keeps in-frame clones and lacks some. The sample consists of about 85,000 clones, 82% of them appearing once. Sample: unstimulated CD4+ T cells sorted from spleen or lymph node cells, taken before intestinal transplant. The gene calls are TRBV7-2 and TRBJ1-5, with D maybe TRBD1 (5 bases). This clonotype was sampled from a human donor who received an intestinal transplant. CDR3: CASSFRVNQPQHF. The CDR3 region has the DNA TGTGCCAGCAGCTTCAGGGTGAATCAGCCCCAGCATTTT.